This TCR beta chain was profiled in a study of tumor and adjacent non-tumor tissue in lung cancer. Study summary: There were around 11 adenocarcinoma, a couple of squamous cell carcinoma and 1 small cell lung cancer cases. Aged about 31 to 80 years, patients included under 13 men and several women with stage I to III disease. Study-wide findings and caveats: In normal lung, the top 100 clones were significantly more dominant than in tumor. Shorter survival was associated with higher TCR diversity in tumors.

Germline lookup yields CDR1 GTSNPN and CDR2 SVGIG (reference sequence). CDR3 size: 12 residues. Turning to this clonotype: Its target is not known. An end of the junction differs from the germline gene, which may be a read error.

A modified ARM-PCR protocol with three rounds of nested PCR amplified TCRbeta. TCRdb re-analysed the multiplex PCR reads in MiXCR, keeping a single row per CDR3 protein. The table includes some 95,000 distinct CDR3 sequences, 75% to 90% detected once. RNA was extracted from bulk tissue without any cell sorting. This non-tumor lung sample came from over 3 cm beyond the tumor edge. Sequenced material: distant non-tumor lung tissue. The chain links TRBV30 to TRBJ2-7; possibly TRBD2 for D (6 bases). The sequence was collected from a man aged 55 to 69 with small cell lung cancer. CDR3 loop: CVWNWRGHEQYF. The CDR3 DNA follows: TGTGTCTGGAACTGGAGGGGCCACGAGCAGTACTTC.